The 2 T cell receptor beta chains below were found in one sample sequenced in a study of T cells in Graves' hyperthyroidism and ophthalmopathy. TCR beta CDR3 regions were amplified from RNA. A set of HTBI primers served as the primers for a first-round RT-PCR of the TCR CDR3. TCRdb reprocessed the multiplex PCR reads via MiXCR and lists one record per CDR3 protein. The sample gives around 500,000 distinct CDR3 sequences, 11% to 15% of which show up once; over 11% is in the top ten. Sequencing was done on a sample of blood. Source of these receptors: a woman between 35 and 50 years old with Graves' hyperthyroidism.

This clonotype was found many times. The chain combines TRBV10-3 with TRBJ2-3, with TRBD1 matching 9 bases. The CDR3 is made up of 19 amino acids. V was pared by 3 bases and J by 0 bases, with 13 bases of the junction left unmatched. CDR1 ENHRY and CDR2 SYGVKD come from the germline V gene. The CDR3 region has the DNA TGTGCCATCAGTGAACGGACAGGGGCGGCGCGGGAAAGCACAGATACGCAGTATTTT. Protein: CAISERTGAARESTDTQYF.

The J gene is TRBJ2-1, the V gene TRBV18; no clear D. V gave up 2 bases and J gave up 0 bases, with 8 bases separating them. CDR1 is KGHSH and CDR2 is LQKENI in the germline V gene. This CDR3 comprises 15 residues. CDR3 sequence (DNA): TGTGCCAGCTCACCAGAGGCTATCTCCTACAATGAGCAGTTCTTC. This encodes CASSPEAISYNEQFF.